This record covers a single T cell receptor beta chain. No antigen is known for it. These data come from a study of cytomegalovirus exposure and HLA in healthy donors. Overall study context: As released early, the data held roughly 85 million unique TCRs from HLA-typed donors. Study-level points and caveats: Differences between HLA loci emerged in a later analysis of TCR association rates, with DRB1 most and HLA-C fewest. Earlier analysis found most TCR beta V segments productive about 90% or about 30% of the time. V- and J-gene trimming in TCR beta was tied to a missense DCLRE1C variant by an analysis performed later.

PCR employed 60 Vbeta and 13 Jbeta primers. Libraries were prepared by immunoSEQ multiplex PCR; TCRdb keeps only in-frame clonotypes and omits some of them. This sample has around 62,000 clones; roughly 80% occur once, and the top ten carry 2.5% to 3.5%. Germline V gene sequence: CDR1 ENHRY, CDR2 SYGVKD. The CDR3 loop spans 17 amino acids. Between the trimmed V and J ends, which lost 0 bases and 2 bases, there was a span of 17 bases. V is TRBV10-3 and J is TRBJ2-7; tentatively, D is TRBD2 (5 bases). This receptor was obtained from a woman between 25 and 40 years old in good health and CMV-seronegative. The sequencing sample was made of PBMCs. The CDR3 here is CAISESFRGLLTYEQYF. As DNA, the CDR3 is TGTGCCATCAGTGAGTCCTTCCGAGGACTTTTAACCTACGAGCAGTACTTC.